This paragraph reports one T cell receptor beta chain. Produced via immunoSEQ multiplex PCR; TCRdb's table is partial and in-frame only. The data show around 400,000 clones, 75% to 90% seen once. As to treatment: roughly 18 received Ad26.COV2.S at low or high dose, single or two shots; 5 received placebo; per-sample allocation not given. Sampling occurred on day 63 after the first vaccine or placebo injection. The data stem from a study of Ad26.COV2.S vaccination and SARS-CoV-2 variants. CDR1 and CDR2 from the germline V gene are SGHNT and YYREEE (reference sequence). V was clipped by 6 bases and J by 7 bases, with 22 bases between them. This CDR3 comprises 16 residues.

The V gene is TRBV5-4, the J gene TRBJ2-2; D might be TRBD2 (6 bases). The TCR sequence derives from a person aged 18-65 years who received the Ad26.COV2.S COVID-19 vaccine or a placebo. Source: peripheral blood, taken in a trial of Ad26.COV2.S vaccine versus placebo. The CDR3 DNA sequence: TGTGCCAGCACCCCCCGGCCGGAGGGGCATGGCGGGGAGCTGTTTTTT. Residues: CASTPRPEGHGGELFF.